These 27 T cell receptor beta chains share one sample of origin, sequenced in a study of CDR3 diversity in severe acne (dated by TCRdb to the late 2010s). The protocol used for the library was PCR. The sequencing machine was an Illumina HiSeq 2000. Using fastp at Q25 and MiXCR, TCRdb reprocessed the public reads and kept productive beta chains. Each CDR3 protein appears once, grouped with its most common genes and DNA. The sample table shows about 85,000 distinct CDR3 sequences, and about 50% are seen once. Together, the top ten hold over 9.5% of the sample. The sample taken for sequencing was blood. These receptors came from a male donor in good health, serving as a control.

This clonotype appeared a single time. The chain links TRBV24-1 to TRBJ2-3, with TRBD1 as a possible D gene (6 bases). The V and J ends lost 2 bases and 6 bases respectively, with 17 bases between them. Germline CDR1 reads KGHDR; CDR2 reads SFDVKD. This CDR3 has 16 amino acids. The CDR3 is CATSDWATGIRDTQYF. For the CDR3, the DNA is TGTGCCACCAGTGATTGGGCGACAGGCATTCGGGATACGCAGTATTTT.

The genes are TRBV6-5 and TRBJ1-2; 8 positions match TRBD1. The V and J ends lost 6 bases and 8 bases, in that order; junction bases with no gene match: 14. The germline V gene encodes CDR1 MNHEY and CDR2 SVGAGI. The CDR3 length is 15 residues. The CDR3 sequence is CASSHPLGTGSGYTF. The CDR3 DNA reads TGTGCCAGCAGCCACCCCCTCGGGACAGGATCGGGCTACACCTTC.

The chain carries TRBV2 and TRBJ2-1; a weak D match, TRBD1 (5 bases). CDR3 size: 8 residues. Germline V gene sequence: CDR1 SNHLY, CDR2 FYNNEI. CDR3 loop: CDRNEQFF. CDR3 DNA sequence: TGTGACAGGAATGAGCAGTTCTTC.

The chain is built from TRBV9 and TRBJ1-1; TRBD1 agrees at 9 bases. Trimming at V came to 3 bases and at J to 11 bases, leaving 14 bases not matched to a gene. Germline CDR1 reads SGDLS; CDR2 reads YYNGEE. The CDR3 has 15 residues. Written as DNA, the CDR3 is TGTGCCAGCAGCGCACAGGGGGCTGGGGTTGGTGAGGCTTTCTTT. It encodes CASSAQGAGVGEAFF.

This clonotype has at least ten counts. V is TRBV24-1 and J is TRBJ1-1; D perhaps matches TRBD1 (6 bases). The CDR3 is made up of 17 amino acids. V was pared by 0 bases and J by 4 bases, with 17 bases between. Germline V gene data show CDR1 as KGHDR and CDR2 as SFDVKD. The CDR3 is CATSDLRWGPTGTEAFF. The CDR3 region has the DNA TGTGCCACCAGTGATTTGCGGTGGGGGCCCACCGGCACTGAAGCTTTCTTT.

This clonotype ranks as medium-sized. This sequence joins TRBV6-4 and TRBJ2-6; D is perhaps TRBD1 (6 bases). The CDR3 is 17 amino acids. Looked up from germline, CDR1 is MRHNA and CDR2 is SNTAGT. V lost 0 bases to trimming and J lost 1 base, with 10 bases between them. Here the CDR3 reads CASSDSGDISGANVLTF. In nucleotides, the CDR3 is TGTGCCAGCAGTGACTCAGGGGACATTTCTGGGGCCAACGTCCTGACTTTC.

V is TRBV12-3 or TRBV12-4 and J is TRBJ2-1; 11 bases agree with TRBD1. CDR3 length: 15 residues. After removal of 5 bases from V and 8 bases from J, the junction contained 8 bases not matched to a gene. For the CDR3, the DNA is TGTGCCAGCAGTCCGTGGACAGGGGGCGGCGATGAGCAGTTCTTC. Its protein product is CASSPWTGGGDEQFF.

This clonotype was counted only a few times. The chain employs TRBV24-1 and TRBJ1-2; D remains ambiguous. This CDR3 is built from 13 residues. Germline CDR1 reads KGHDR; CDR2 reads SFDVKD. The V gene lost 10 bases and the J gene lost 1 base, with 12 bases spanning the gap. CDR3 residues: CATSSAGNYGYTF. The CDR3 DNA reads TGTGCCACGAGTTCCGCGGGTAACTATGGCTACACCTTC.

Only a few counts were recorded for this clonotype. J is TRBJ1-2 and V is TRBV9, with D possibly matching TRBD1 (6 bases). The CDR3 covers 13 residues. CDR1 SGDLS and CDR2 YYNGEE come from the germline V gene. Trimming removed 4 bases at V and 7 bases at J, with 14 bases between. The CDR3 DNA sequence: TGTGCCAGCAGCTTCGGACAGAAAGGTGGCTACACCTTC. Translation gives CASSFGQKGGYTF.

Only a few counts were recorded for this clonotype. The rearrangement joins TRBV5-5 to TRBJ1-2; no clear D. The V end was cut by 0 bases, the J end by 3 bases, with 9 bases between. CDR3 size: 14 residues. Germline V lookup: CDR1 SGHKS, CDR2 YYEKEE (reference sequence). CDR3 coding DNA: TGTGCCAGCAGCTTGGAATCTGGCTACTATGGCTACACCTTC. This translates into CASSLESGYYGYTF. The full variable domain, in which reference TRBV5-5 and TRBJ1-2 provide the parts outside the CDR3, is DAGVTQSPTHLIKTRGQQVTLRCSPISGHKSVSWYQQVLGQGPQFIFQYYEKEERGRGNFPDRFSARQFPNYSSELNVNALLLGDSALYLCASSLESGYYGYTFGSGTRLTVV.

CDR3 DNA sequence: TGTGCCAGCAGCCAAGATCCCCGGACCTACGAGCAGTACTTC. Residues: CASSQDPRTYEQYF. V usage is TRBV4-2 and J usage is TRBJ2-7; the D is unclear. Germline-derived CDR1 and CDR2 are LGHNA and YNFKEQ. V was clipped by 0 bases and J by 2 bases, with 8 bases between them. CDR3 length equals 14 residues.

This clonotype was seen repeatedly, ten times or more. The V gene is TRBV7-8, the J gene TRBJ1-1, with D unclear. The germline CDR1 and CDR2 sequences are SGHVS and FQNEAQ. The CDR3 runs to 15 residues. Trimming cost V 2 bases and J 6 bases, with 16 bases left between them. CDR3 sequence reads: CASSLQSFETAEAFF. The CDR3 DNA reads TGTGCCAGCAGCTTACAGTCCTTTGAGACCGCTGAAGCTTTCTTT.

V gene TRBV6-1 combines with J gene TRBJ1-1; 7 bases are shared with TRBD1. The CDR3 length is 16 residues. Unmatched junction bases numbered 10, after V lost 6 bases and J lost 0 bases. CDR1 and CDR2 from the germline V gene are MNHNS and SASEGT. The CDR3 protein is CASRDFGGQMNTEAFF. Written as DNA, the CDR3 is TGTGCCAGCAGGGATTTCGGGGGACAGATGAACACTGAAGCTTTCTTT.

The CDR3 loop reads CATRENTEAFF. CDR3 coding DNA: TGTGCCACGAGGGAGAACACTGAAGCTTTCTTT. This rearrangement joins TRBV2 to TRBJ1-1; no clear D. Trimming left V 10 bases short and J 1 base short, with 7 bases between. The germline gives CDR1 SNHLY, CDR2 FYNNEI. The CDR3 length is 11 residues.

The sample holds one count of this clonotype. CDR3 coding DNA: TGCAGTGCAGTAGCGGAAAGCTCCTATAATTCACCCCTCCACTTT. This codes for CSAVAESSYNSPLHF. The gene calls are TRBV20-1 and TRBJ1-6, with D uncertain. The germline V gene has CDR1 DFQATT and CDR2 SNEGSKA (reference sequence). The CDR3 is made up of 15 amino acids. V lost 6 bases and J 0 bases, leaving 12 bases between the germline ends.

This chain connects TRBV25-1 to TRBJ2-2, with TRBD1 matching 7 bases. After removal of 10 bases from V and 2 bases from J, the junction contained 13 bases not matched to a gene. The CDR3 consists of 16 residues. CDR1 and CDR2 from the germline V gene are MGHDK and SYGVNS. CDR3 residues: CATALQGGDNTGELFF. CDR3 coding DNA: TGTGCCACAGCGTTGCAAGGGGGCGATAACACCGGGGAGCTGTTTTTT.

CDR3 in amino acids: CSAGADRLEIDEQYF. CDR3 bases: TGCAGTGCGGGGGCGGACAGGCTAGAGATCGACGAGCAGTACTTC. The chain links TRBV20-1 to TRBJ2-7, with 7 nucleotides matching TRBD1. The CDR3 has 15 residues. The germline V gene has CDR1 DFQATT and CDR2 SNEGSKA (reference sequence). The V gene end was trimmed by 6 bases and the J gene end by 5 bases; junction bases not matched to a gene: 16.

This clonotype came up many times. The chain links TRBV20-1 to TRBJ2-7; a possible D gene is TRBD2 (5 bases). Germline CDR1 DFQATT, CDR2 SNEGSKA (reference sequence). Trimming took off 0 bases at V and 3 bases at J, with 12 bases between the two ends. The CDR3 has 14 amino acids. In DNA form, the CDR3 reads TGCAGTGCTAGAGATGCAGCGGCAGTCTACGAGCAGTACTTC. Its translation is CSARDAAAVYEQYF.

This chain joins TRBV10-3 and TRBJ1-4; the D gene is possibly TRBD1 (5 bases). The CDR3 has 13 residues. Trimming took 8 bases from V and 4 from J, leaving 11 bases between them. Germline V gives CDR1 ENHRY, CDR2 SYGVKD. The CDR3 loop is CAIGGTDNEKLFF. CDR3 in DNA: TGTGCCATCGGGGGAACCGATAATGAAAAACTGTTTTTT.

This clonotype was seen more than once but under ten times. This chain connects TRBV29-1 to TRBJ1-1; TRBD1 matches 8 bases. J lost 1 base, V lost 7 bases, and 8 bases had no gene match. Germline V CDR1 and CDR2: SQVTM, ANQGSEA. The CDR3 runs 14 residues. The chain's CDR3 is CSARTGRANTEAFF. The CDR3 DNA reads TGCAGCGCAAGGACAGGGCGAGCGAACACTGAAGCTTTCTTT.

The chain carries TRBV25-1 and TRBJ2-5; D not certain. The CDR3 has 14 amino acids. The V gene lost 8 bases and the J gene lost 3 bases, with 16 bases spanning the gap. Per the germline V gene, CDR1 is MGHDK and CDR2 is SYGVNS. The CDR3 reads CASSPPSGEETQYF. For the CDR3, the DNA is TGTGCCAGCTCACCACCGTCAGGCGAAGAGACCCAGTACTTC. The variable domain in full, with the rest retrieved from reference TRBV25-1 and TRBJ2-5, is EADIYQTPRYLVIGTGKKITLECSQTMGHDKMYWYQQDPGMELHLIHYSYGVNSTEKGDLSSESTVSRIRTEHFPLTLESARPSHTSQYLCASSPPSGEETQYFGPGTRLLVL.

A few counts support this clonotype. The chain carries TRBV2 and TRBJ2-2; D is undetermined. Trimming left V 4 bases short and J 1 base short, with 10 bases between. The CDR3 has 15 amino acids. In germline, CDR1 is SNHLY, CDR2 FYNNEI. The CDR3 DNA sequence: TGTGCCAGCAGTGCGTCGCGGATGAACACCGGGGAGCTGTTTTTT. Protein product: CASSASRMNTGELFF. Combining the CDR3 with reference TRBV2 and TRBJ2-2 gives the whole variable domain EPEVTQTPSHQVTQMGQEVILRCVPISNHLYFYWYRQILGQKVEFLVSFYNNEISEKSEIFDDQFSVERPDGSNFTLKIRSTKLEDSAMYFCASSASRMNTGELFFGEGSRLTVL.

This clonotype was counted ten times or more. The chain has TRBV11-2 and TRBJ2-3; D remains unclear. This CDR3 has 14 residues. Looked up from germline, CDR1 is SGHAT and CDR2 is FQNNGV. V gave up 3 bases and J gave up 2 bases, with 9 bases separating them. The CDR3 sequence: CASSFVTNTDTQYF. In DNA form, the CDR3 reads TGTGCCAGCAGCTTTGTGACCAACACAGATACGCAGTATTTT. Supplemented by reference TRBV11-2 and TRBJ2-3, the full variable domain reads EAGVAQSPRYKIIEKRQSVAFWCNPISGHATLYWYQQILGQGPKLLIQFQNNGVVDDSQLPKDRFSAERLKGVDSTLKIQPAKLEDSAVYLCASSFVTNTDTQYFGPGTRLTVL.

This clonotype was seen more than once but under ten times. This chain uses TRBV13 with TRBJ1-2; TRBD1 aligns across 7 bases. Germline V lookup: CDR1 PRHDT, CDR2 FYEKMQ (reference sequence). V lost 6 bases and J lost 0; bases outside the gene matches: 4. The CDR3 sequence is 14 residues long. The DNA for the CDR3 is TGTGCCAGCAGGCGGGACAGTTCTAACTATGGCTACACCTTC. It encodes CASRRDSSNYGYTF.

This sequence joins TRBV24-1 and TRBJ2-5; a weak D match, TRBD2 (6 bases). Germline CDR1 is KGHDR and CDR2 is SFDVKD. V lost 9 bases and J 5 bases, leaving 15 bases between the germline ends. The CDR3 totals 13 residues. CDR3 sequence reads: CATGGSRGETQYF. The CDR3 DNA sequence: TGTGCCACCGGGGGGAGTCGAGGGGAGACCCAGTACTTC.

This chain uses TRBV5-6 with TRBJ2-1, with 10 positions matching TRBD2. With V trimmed by 6 bases and J by 3 bases, 6 bases remained unmatched. CDR3 length: 15 amino acids. CDR1 and CDR2 (germline): SGHDT, YYEEEE. The CDR3 protein is CASNKGTSDYNEQFF. The CDR3 nucleotides read TGTGCCAGCAACAAAGGGACTAGCGACTACAATGAGCAGTTCTTC.

The chain employs TRBV5-1 and TRBJ1-6; 7 bases map to TRBD1. J gave up 10 bases and V 0 bases, and 7 bases lay outside the gene matches. This CDR3 is 15 amino acids long. The germline CDR1 and CDR2 sequences are SGHRS and YFSETQ. The CDR3 nucleotides read TGCGCCAGCAGCTTGGGAGATGACAGGGACTCACCCCTCCACTTT. Translated: CASSLGDDRDSPLHF.